Listed below are T cell receptor beta chains from one sample, sequenced in a study of blood T cell repertoires in COVID-19. The protocol was immunoSEQ multiplex PCR, while the TCRdb copy is restricted to in-frame clones and leaves out a portion. The profile shows under 95,000 clones, almost 85% of them singletons. The specimen was peripheral blood. The receptors stem from a man aged 50 or older with COVID-19, enrolled during active disease. CDR3s include the opening cysteine and the closing phenylalanine or tryptophan. D genes are given only for firm matches. Only part of the rows carry a size: once, few, many, or a class if the clone is expanded.

d_call: -; clone_size: few; j_call: TRBJ2-2; v_call: TRBV11-1; cdr3_nt: TGTGCCAGCAGCCCCCGGACTCTCCGAATTGGGCTGTTTTTT; cdr3_aa: CASSPRTLRIGLFF
d_call: TRBD2; clone_size: -; j_call: TRBJ2-1; v_call: TRBV30; cdr3_nt: TGTGCCTGCAGGACTAGCGGCTACAATGAGCAGTTCTTC; cdr3_aa: CACRTSGYNEQFF
d_call: TRBD1; clone_size: -; j_call: TRBJ2-2; v_call: TRBV6-4; cdr3_nt: TGTGCCAGCAGTAGAAGCGGGACAGGGGAGAACACCGGGGAGCTGTTTTTT; cdr3_aa: CASSRSGTGENTGELFF
d_call: -; clone_size: -; j_call: TRBJ2-7; v_call: TRBV18; cdr3_nt: TGTGCCAGCTCACCTGACGAGGCGAGGTACGAGCAGTACTTC; cdr3_aa: CASSPDEARYEQYF
d_call: -; clone_size: -; j_call: TRBJ1-1; v_call: TRBV5-5; cdr3_nt: TGTGCCAGCCGCCTTGGCGGAAACACTGAAGCTTTCTTT; cdr3_aa: CASRLGGNTEAFF
d_call: TRBD2; clone_size: -; j_call: TRBJ2-1; v_call: TRBV7-2; cdr3_nt: TGTGCCAGCAGCTTGGCCGGGACTAGCTACAATGAGCAGTTCTTC; cdr3_aa: CASSLAGTSYNEQFF
d_call: TRBD2; clone_size: -; j_call: TRBJ2-3; v_call: TRBV7-3; cdr3_nt: TGTGCCAGCAGCTTAAGGGGGACTAGCGGGAGCACAGATACGCAGTATTTT; cdr3_aa: CASSLRGTSGSTDTQYF
d_call: -; clone_size: once; j_call: TRBJ1-2; v_call: TRBV21-1; cdr3_nt: TGTGCCAGCAGCGGGGGGGACTATGGCTACACCTTC; cdr3_aa: CASSGGDYGYTF
d_call: TRBD2; clone_size: -; j_call: TRBJ2-3; v_call: TRBV6-6; cdr3_nt: TGTGCCAGCAGTATGCTGACTAGCGGGGGAATGCATACGCAGTATTTT; cdr3_aa: CASSMLTSGGMHTQYF
d_call: TRBD2; clone_size: once; j_call: TRBJ2-7; v_call: TRBV7-9; cdr3_nt: TGTGCCAGCAGCCCGGGACTAGCGGGAGGGTACGAGCAGTACTTC; cdr3_aa: CASSPGLAGGYEQYF
d_call: -; clone_size: once; j_call: TRBJ1-2; v_call: TRBV7-9; cdr3_nt: TGTGCCAGCAGCCGAGAGAACTATGGCTACACCTTC; cdr3_aa: CASSRENYGYTF
d_call: TRBD1; clone_size: -; j_call: TRBJ2-4; v_call: TRBV2; cdr3_nt: TGTGCCAGCAGTGATGGGACAGGGGACATTCAGTACTTC; cdr3_aa: CASSDGTGDIQYF
d_call: TRBD1; clone_size: -; j_call: TRBJ1-2; v_call: TRBV2; cdr3_nt: TGTGCCAGCACCCTGGGACAGCCGAGCCTCTATGGCTACACCTTC; cdr3_aa: CASTLGQPSLYGYTF
d_call: TRBD1; clone_size: -; j_call: TRBJ1-6; v_call: TRBV4-1; cdr3_nt: TGCGCCAGCAGCCAAGATGTCCAGGGGGCGAATAATTCACCCCTCCACTTT; cdr3_aa: CASSQDVQGANNSPLHF
d_call: TRBD2; clone_size: few; j_call: TRBJ2-1; v_call: TRBV19; cdr3_nt: TGTGCCAGTAGTATCCCGGGACTAGCGAGCGGTGATGAGCAGTTCTTC; cdr3_aa: CASSIPGLASGDEQFF
d_call: TRBD1; clone_size: -; j_call: TRBJ1-6; v_call: TRBV6-5; cdr3_nt: TGTGCCAGCAGTTATCGCAGGGGGTCCTATAATTCACCCCTCCACTTT; cdr3_aa: CASSYRRGSYNSPLHF
d_call: TRBD1; clone_size: -; j_call: TRBJ2-7; v_call: TRBV19; cdr3_nt: TGTGCCAGTAGTAGGGGGACAGGGCGTTCGGGGGACGAGCAGTACTTC; cdr3_aa: CASSRGTGRSGDEQYF
d_call: -; clone_size: -; j_call: TRBJ1-2; v_call: TRBV5-1; cdr3_nt: TGCGCCAGCACCCCGGTGGTGGGCGCCCATGGCTACACCTTC; cdr3_aa: CASTPVVGAHGYTF
d_call: -; clone_size: -; j_call: TRBJ2-5; v_call: TRBV21-1; cdr3_nt: TGTGCCAGCAGCAACGGGTCAGGGTATGAGGTAGTTCAAGAGACCCAGTACTTC; cdr3_aa: CASSNGSGYEVVQETQYF
d_call: TRBD1; clone_size: -; j_call: TRBJ2-3; v_call: TRBV11-2; cdr3_nt: TGTGCCAGCAGCCGCTACGGGCAGTCGGACAGGGGTAGAGGAGATACGCAGTATTTT; cdr3_aa: CASSRYGQSDRGRGDTQYF
d_call: -; clone_size: -; j_call: TRBJ2-1; v_call: TRBV6-5; cdr3_nt: TGTGCCAGCAGCCGTTCCGAGGGGGTCTACAATGAGCAGTTCTTC; cdr3_aa: CASSRSEGVYNEQFF
d_call: TRBD1; clone_size: -; j_call: TRBJ2-3; v_call: TRBV3-1/TRBV3-2; cdr3_nt: TGTGCCAGCAGCCAGATGCAGGACAGGCTACAGGAGCAGTATTTT; cdr3_aa: CASSQMQDRLQEQYF
d_call: -; clone_size: once; j_call: TRBJ2-1; v_call: TRBV24-1; cdr3_nt: TGTGCCACCAGTGATGGGGGGATTGCAAGCGGTGAGCAGTTCTTC; cdr3_aa: CATSDGGIASGEQFF
d_call: -; clone_size: -; j_call: TRBJ2-5; v_call: TRBV20-1; cdr3_nt: TGCAGTGTGAGGGGGTACGAGACCCAGTACTTC; cdr3_aa: CSVRGYETQYF
d_call: -; clone_size: once; j_call: TRBJ2-1; v_call: TRBV15; cdr3_nt: TGTGCCGCCAGCAGACTCCAGGGTGGAGTTTACAATGAGCAGTTCTTC; cdr3_aa: CAASRLQGGVYNEQFF
d_call: TRBD2; clone_size: once; j_call: TRBJ2-1; v_call: TRBV6-5; cdr3_nt: TGTGCCAGCAGTTTCCTGACTAGCGGGAGGAGGAATGAGCAGTTCTTC; cdr3_aa: CASSFLTSGRRNEQFF
d_call: -; clone_size: once; j_call: TRBJ1-3; v_call: TRBV9; cdr3_nt: TGTGCCAGCAGCGTAGGACAGACCTCTGGAAGAAACACCATATATTTT; cdr3_aa: CASSVGQTSGRNTIYF
d_call: -; clone_size: -; j_call: TRBJ1-2; v_call: TRBV9; cdr3_nt: TGTGCCAGCAGCCCCGCGGGGGGATCTGGCTACACCTTC; cdr3_aa: CASSPAGGSGYTF
d_call: -; clone_size: -; j_call: TRBJ2-1; v_call: TRBV29-1; cdr3_nt: TGCAGCGTTGTACGCGGGTACAATGAGCAGTTCTTC; cdr3_aa: CSVVRGYNEQFF
d_call: TRBD2; clone_size: -; j_call: TRBJ2-3; v_call: TRBV30; cdr3_nt: TGTGCCTGGCATAGCGGGAGTCTTTTGGATACGCAGTATTTT; cdr3_aa: CAWHSGSLLDTQYF
d_call: -; clone_size: -; j_call: TRBJ1-2; v_call: TRBV28; cdr3_nt: TGTGCCAGCAGTCAGGCCGGACACGGGGGGAACTATGGCTACACCTTC; cdr3_aa: CASSQAGHGGNYGYTF
d_call: -; clone_size: -; j_call: TRBJ2-7; v_call: TRBV2; cdr3_nt: TGTGCCAGCGGGGGGACCTACGAGCAGTACTTC; cdr3_aa: CASGGTYEQYF
d_call: -; clone_size: few; j_call: TRBJ1-2; v_call: TRBV4-1; cdr3_nt: TGCGCCAGCAGCCATCTCGGACGGCCCGGGGATGGCTACACCTTC; cdr3_aa: CASSHLGRPGDGYTF
d_call: -; clone_size: -; j_call: TRBJ1-2; v_call: TRBV6-2/TRBV6-3; cdr3_nt: TGTGCCAGCAGTTACTCTTCAGGGCCCTATGGCTACACCTTC; cdr3_aa: CASSYSSGPYGYTF
d_call: -; clone_size: medium-sized; j_call: TRBJ2-1; v_call: TRBV28; cdr3_nt: TGTGCCAGCATCATTTCTTCAGGGCTCGGGGAGCAGTTCTTC; cdr3_aa: CASIISSGLGEQFF
d_call: -; clone_size: -; j_call: TRBJ1-1; v_call: TRBV9; cdr3_nt: TGTGCCAGCAGCGAGAGGGTGAACACTGAAGCTTTCTTT; cdr3_aa: CASSERVNTEAFF
d_call: -; clone_size: -; j_call: TRBJ1-5; v_call: TRBV28; cdr3_nt: TGTGCCAGCAGTTTGAGGCACAGCAATCAGCCCCAGCATTTT; cdr3_aa: CASSLRHSNQPQHF
d_call: -; clone_size: -; j_call: TRBJ2-7; v_call: TRBV30; cdr3_nt: TGTGCCGGGTCAGTTCGGGACACCGAACCTTACGAGCAGTACTTC; cdr3_aa: CAGSVRDTEPYEQYF
d_call: -; clone_size: -; j_call: TRBJ1-1; v_call: TRBV5-6; cdr3_nt: TGTGCCAGCAGCTTGGAACAGGGGAACACTGAAGCTTTCTTT; cdr3_aa: CASSLEQGNTEAFF
d_call: -; clone_size: once; j_call: TRBJ2-7; v_call: TRBV27; cdr3_nt: TGTGCCAGCAGTTTCGGGCAGGGTATCAACGAGCAGTACTTC; cdr3_aa: CASSFGQGINEQYF
d_call: -; clone_size: -; j_call: TRBJ1-1; v_call: TRBV9; cdr3_nt: TGTGCCAGCAGCGGAGGGGGAGGGATAGGCACTGAAGCTTTCTTT; cdr3_aa: CASSGGGGIGTEAFF
d_call: TRBD1; clone_size: -; j_call: TRBJ2-7; v_call: TRBV4-3; cdr3_nt: TGCGCCAGCAGCCGGGACAGGTCCTACGAGCAGTACTTC; cdr3_aa: CASSRDRSYEQYF
d_call: TRBD1; clone_size: once; j_call: TRBJ2-1; v_call: TRBV6-5; cdr3_nt: TGTGCCAGCAGCCCGGGACAGGGGTGGAATGAGCAGTTCTTC; cdr3_aa: CASSPGQGWNEQFF
d_call: -; clone_size: few; j_call: TRBJ1-1; v_call: TRBV7-2; cdr3_nt: TGTGCCAGCAGCCCTTCGTACACTGAAGCTTTCTTT; cdr3_aa: CASSPSYTEAFF
d_call: -; clone_size: -; j_call: TRBJ2-1; v_call: TRBV28; cdr3_nt: TGTGCCAGCAACTTGGTGGCGGGCCGGCCGGGTGAGCAGTTCTTC; cdr3_aa: CASNLVAGRPGEQFF
d_call: -; clone_size: -; j_call: TRBJ1-4; v_call: TRBV11-2; cdr3_nt: TGTGCCAGCAGCTTGGGTCCGGGGTCTAATGAAAAACTGTTTTTT; cdr3_aa: CASSLGPGSNEKLFF
d_call: TRBD1; clone_size: -; j_call: TRBJ1-5; v_call: TRBV28; cdr3_nt: TGTGCCAGCAGCCCAGGGGGGAATCAGCCCCAGCATTTT; cdr3_aa: CASSPGGNQPQHF
d_call: -; clone_size: -; j_call: TRBJ1-5; v_call: TRBV30; cdr3_nt: TGTGCCTGGAGTGTGGGGGCAGACCAGCCCCAGCATTTT; cdr3_aa: CAWSVGADQPQHF
d_call: TRBD2; clone_size: -; j_call: TRBJ2-7; v_call: TRBV28; cdr3_nt: TGTGCCAGCAGACCTCGGGGGCGGGAGGTCCCCTCCTACGAGCAGTACTTC; cdr3_aa: CASRPRGREVPSYEQYF
d_call: -; clone_size: -; j_call: TRBJ1-5; v_call: TRBV29-1; cdr3_nt: TGCAGCGCCGGGGGACCCGGCAATCAGCCCCAGCATTTT; cdr3_aa: CSAGGPGNQPQHF
d_call: -; clone_size: -; j_call: TRBJ2-7; v_call: TRBV2; cdr3_nt: TGTGCCAGCGTCCAGGGGCAGGCCTACGAGCAGTACTTC; cdr3_aa: CASVQGQAYEQYF
d_call: TRBD1; clone_size: once; j_call: TRBJ2-1; v_call: TRBV9; cdr3_nt: TGTGCCAGCAGCGTAGTACAGGGGACCCACAATGAGCAGTTCTTC; cdr3_aa: CASSVVQGTHNEQFF
d_call: -; clone_size: -; j_call: TRBJ1-3; v_call: TRBV6-5; cdr3_nt: TGTGCCAGCAGTTATCGCCCCAGCTCTGGAAACACCATATATTTT; cdr3_aa: CASSYRPSSGNTIYF
d_call: TRBD2; clone_size: -; j_call: TRBJ2-1; v_call: TRBV11-2; cdr3_nt: TGTGCCAGCAGCTTAGGTTGGACTAGCATTGAGCAGTTCTTC; cdr3_aa: CASSLGWTSIEQFF
d_call: TRBD2; clone_size: -; j_call: TRBJ2-7; v_call: TRBV6-5; cdr3_nt: TGTGCCAGCAGGATCGGACTAGCGGGAGGATACGAGCAGTACTTC; cdr3_aa: CASRIGLAGGYEQYF